This is a list of T cell receptor beta chains from one sample in a study of shared clonotypes between healthy human individuals. The protocol was immunoSEQ multiplex PCR, while the TCRdb copy is restricted to in-frame clones and leaves out a portion. In the table there are around 750,000 clones, 74% of which are singletons. Input material: memory CD4+ T cells sorted from blood. The receptor source for this set is a woman aged 25 to 39 in good health. The CDR3 runs from the conserved cysteine through the conserved F or W. A D gene is named only where the DNA matches it firmly. Some rows have no size entry. The others give once, few or many, or a class for an expanded clone.

v_call,d_call,j_call,clone_size,cdr3_nt,cdr3_aa
TRBV5-1,TRBD1,TRBJ1-1,-,TGCGCCAGCAGCTTGGACGCAGGGGGTACTGAAGCTTTCTTT,CASSLDAGGTEAFF
TRBV6-1,-,TRBJ2-7,-,TGTGCCAGCAGTGAAGGTCAGGTCCTTTTTTTGGAGCAGTACTTC,CASSEGQVLFLEQYF
TRBV7-9,-,TRBJ2-7,-,TGTGCCAGCAGCTTACACGGGGGTACCTACGAGCAGTACTTC,CASSLHGGTYEQYF
TRBV27,TRBD2,TRBJ2-1,-,TGTGCCAGCAGTCCCCAGCGACTAGCGGCAAGCTCCTACAATGAGCAGTTCTTC,CASSPQRLAASSYNEQFF
TRBV9,TRBD1,TRBJ2-2,-,TGTGCCAGCAGCGTAGCAGGACAGGGGGCCGTCGACACCGGGGAGCTGTTTTTT,CASSVAGQGAVDTGELFF
TRBV11-2,TRBD1,TRBJ1-2,-,TGTGCCAGCAGCTCCCGGGACAGGGGGCCCTCTAACTATGGCTACACCTTC,CASSSRDRGPSNYGYTF
TRBV29-1,-,TRBJ2-5,-,TGCAGCGTGGTCCTGGTCGAGACCCAGTACTTC,CSVVLVETQYF
TRBV7-5,-,TRBJ1-1,-,TGTGTCAGAAGCTTCCCGGGAGGGAACACTGAAGCTTTCTTT,CVRSFPGGNTEAFF
TRBV27,-,TRBJ2-1,-,TGTGCCAGCACTAGCCGAGGAGACGAGACTCAGTTCTTC,CASTSRGDETQFF
TRBV28,-,TRBJ2-2,-,TGTGCCAGCAGTTTATCAGGGGCCTCGGGACCTACCGGGGAGCTGTTTTTT,CASSLSGASGPTGELFF
TRBV11-2,-,TRBJ1-2,-,TGTGCCAGCAGCTTATCCCGGGGGTTTAACTATGGCTACACCTTC,CASSLSRGFNYGYTF
TRBV4-2,TRBD2,TRBJ2-3,-,TGTGCCAGCAGCCAAGCGGGGTTTGGGCTAGCGGGAGTAACAGATACGCAGTATTTT,CASSQAGFGLAGVTDTQYF
TRBV6-5,-,TRBJ1-2,-,TGTGCCAGCTCCCGTCAGGCAGGGAACTATGGCTACACCTTC,CASSRQAGNYGYTF
TRBV5-1,-,TRBJ1-2,few,TGCGCCAGCAGCTTGACAGATCCCTCGGTTGATGGCTACACCTTC,CASSLTDPSVDGYTF
TRBV5-4,-,TRBJ1-2,-,TGTGCCAGCGGCGACAGCCGACAGGCGTATGGCTACACCTTC,CASGDSRQAYGYTF
TRBV2,-,TRBJ1-1,few,TGTGCCAGCAGTGAGGAGCAGCTGAACACTGAAGCTTTCTTT,CASSEEQLNTEAFF
TRBV19,-,TRBJ2-3,few,TGTGCCAGTAGTAGCGGGGAGGGCACAGATACGCAGTATTTT,CASSSGEGTDTQYF
TRBV2,TRBD2,TRBJ2-1,few,TGTGCCAGCAGGAAGGAGGGAGGGAACAATGAGCAGTTCTTC,CASRKEGGNNEQFF
TRBV5-1,-,TRBJ2-1,few,TGCGCCAGCAGTTCCGACAGCGGCTCCTACAATGAGCAGTTCTTC,CASSSDSGSYNEQFF
TRBV2,-,TRBJ2-7,-,TGTGCCGTCACTACTAGTGCCTACGAGCAGTACTTC,CAVTTSAYEQYF
TRBV14,-,TRBJ2-7,-,TGTGCCAGCAGCCCTAGGCCGGGCCCCTCCTACGAGCAGTACTTC,CASSPRPGPSYEQYF
TRBV18,-,TRBJ1-1,-,TGTGCCAGCTCACTAAGGGGAGTCGACGCTGAAGCTTTCTTT,CASSLRGVDAEAFF
TRBV2,-,TRBJ1-5,many,TGTGCCAGCAGGACGGGAACCAATCAGCCCCAGCATTTT,CASRTGTNQPQHF
TRBV19,-,TRBJ2-7,-,TGTGCCAGTAGTAAAGGGGCCGACGACTCCTACGAGCAGTACTTC,CASSKGADDSYEQYF
TRBV29-1,TRBD1,TRBJ2-1,-,TGCAGCGTTCCCCCAGGGGGCAATGAGCAGTTCTTC,CSVPPGGNEQFF
TRBV7-9,TRBD2,TRBJ2-7,-,TGTGCCAGCAGCGACCGACTAGCGGGAGATTACGAGCAGTACTTC,CASSDRLAGDYEQYF
TRBV10-3,-,TRBJ1-1,-,TGTGCCATCAGCCAAGGAAACATGAACACTGAAGCTTTCTTT,CAISQGNMNTEAFF
TRBV5-4,TRBD2,TRBJ2-1,-,TGTGCCAGCAGCTCGGGGAAGCGGGAGCAATATGATGAGCAGTTCTTC,CASSSGKREQYDEQFF
TRBV10-3,TRBD2,TRBJ2-7,-,TGTGCCATCAGCAGCGGGAGGATCTCCTACGAGCAGTACTTC,CAISSGRISYEQYF
TRBV5-4,-,TRBJ2-1,-,TGTGCCAGCAGCTTCGGTCTCCAACGTGAGCAGTTCTTC,CASSFGLQREQFF
TRBV4-2,-,TRBJ1-1,many,TGTGCCAGCAGCCAAGACCCGGGACCGAACACTGAAGCTTTCTTT,CASSQDPGPNTEAFF
TRBV5-1,-,TRBJ1-5,-,TGCGCCAGCAGCCCAGGGCCAGGCACGAATCAGCCCCAGCATTTT,CASSPGPGTNQPQHF
TRBV10-3,-,TRBJ1-2,-,TGTGCCATCAGTGAGTCTGAGTCAGAATATGGCTACACCTTC,CAISESESEYGYTF
TRBV18,-,TRBJ2-5,-,TGTGCCAGCTCACCATCGGGGGGCGTTGAGACCCAGTACTTC,CASSPSGGVETQYF
TRBV10-3,TRBD1,TRBJ2-3,-,TGTGCCATCTCCGGGACAGGGGAGAGCACAGATACGCAGTATTTT,CAISGTGESTDTQYF
TRBV28,-,TRBJ2-3,few,TGTGCCAGCAGCTTTCAGAGACCTAGCACAGATACGCAGTATTTT,CASSFQRPSTDTQYF
TRBV29-1,-,TRBJ1-1,-,TGCAGCGTTGTCGTGACCGGCCCGGGGGGAGCTTTCTTT,CSVVVTGPGGAFF
TRBV4-1,TRBD2,TRBJ2-5,-,TGCGCCAGCAGCCAAGATCGGGGCGTAGCGGGAGCTCAACAAGAGACCCAGTACTTC,CASSQDRGVAGAQQETQYF
TRBV5-6,-,TRBJ1-4,-,TGTGCCAGCAGCTTGGAAGGAAGGGGCACTGAAAAACTGTTTTTT,CASSLEGRGTEKLFF
TRBV11-2,-,TRBJ2-3,-,TGTGCCAGCAGCTTACTCGGGGTCCCAAGCACAGATACGCAGTATTTT,CASSLLGVPSTDTQYF
TRBV27,TRBD1,TRBJ2-1,-,TGTGCCAGCGCCGGACAGGGAAACTACAATGAGCAGTTCTTC,CASAGQGNYNEQFF
TRBV2,-,TRBJ1-2,few,TGTGCCAGCAGTGGCGACGGAAACTATGGCTACACCTTC,CASSGDGNYGYTF
TRBV18,-,TRBJ2-5,-,TGTGCCAGCTCACCACAGGGAGAAGAGACCCAGTACTTC,CASSPQGEETQYF
TRBV7-8,-,TRBJ2-3,-,TGTGCCAGCAGCCCAGTAGTGGGCACAGATACGCAGTATTTT,CASSPVVGTDTQYF
TRBV7-2,-,TRBJ1-3,-,TGTGCCAGCAGCTACCTACGGCCAGGAAACACCATATATTTT,CASSYLRPGNTIYF
TRBV10-3,TRBD1,TRBJ2-7,few,TGTGCCCTCTCTCGCGGGGACAGGGTAGGGAACGAGCAGTACTTC,CALSRGDRVGNEQYF
TRBV28,TRBD2,TRBJ2-7,-,TGTGCCAGCAGTTTAGGCGGGAGGTACTACGAGCAGTACTTC,CASSLGGRYYEQYF
TRBV19,-,TRBJ2-5,-,TGTGCCAGTAGTCTCCGGGGCAAAGGAGAGACCCAGTACTTC,CASSLRGKGETQYF
TRBV6-1,-,TRBJ2-6,-,TGTGCCGGGGACACCACTGGGGCCAACGTCCTGACTTTC,CAGDTTGANVLTF
TRBV28,TRBD2,TRBJ2-1,-,TGTGCCAGCAGTTCAAGCGGGACTGGGAATGAGCAGTTCTTC,CASSSSGTGNEQFF
TRBV20-1,-,TRBJ2-5,-,TGCAGTGCTACCCTAGAGACCCAGTACTTC,CSATLETQYF
TRBV7-9,TRBD1,TRBJ2-1,-,TGTGCCAGCAGCCGACAGGGGGAGGGATACAATGAGCAGTTCTTC,CASSRQGEGYNEQFF
TRBV7-9,-,TRBJ2-5,-,TGTGCCAGCAGCTTACTAGTCACCGAAGAGACCCAGTACTTC,CASSLLVTEETQYF